A single sample is the source of the 8 T cell receptor beta chains below, sequenced in a study of blood T cells in healthy people across ages. For the second PCR, which ran for roughly 7 to 11 cycles, a sample-barcoded 5' primer and a J-beta primer mix were used. TCRdb reprocessed the 5' RACE reads with MiXCR, giving one entry per CDR3 protein. There are 600,000 to 900,000 distinct CDR3 sequences in the sample; 20% to 30% occur only once, and 3% lies in the top ten. This sample also appeared in a second study, on T cells of mothers and their children.

The sample taken for sequencing was blood. These receptors were obtained from a boy aged 5 to 17 in good health.

The rearrangement uses TRBV7-2 and TRBJ2-7, with D maybe TRBD2 (5 bases). The CDR3 covers 15 residues. Germline values: CDR1 SGHTA, CDR2 FQGNSA. The V end lost 0 bases, the J end lost 3 bases, and 12 bases lay between the germline ends. Written as DNA, the CDR3 is TGTGCCAGCAGCTTAGCTGAGGGATGGCTCTACGAGCAGTACTTC. Translated, it gives CASSLAEGWLYEQYF.

This clonotype was counted a few times. V is TRBV20-1 and J is TRBJ2-7; TRBD1 aligns across 7 bases. V shed 6 bases, J shed 3 bases, and the junction held 8 bases outside the gene matches. From germline, CDR1 is DFQATT and CDR2 SNEGSKA (reference sequence). CDR3 length: 13 residues. The CDR3 nucleotides are TGCAGTGCAATCCAGACAGGGTACTACGAGCAGTACTTC. Its protein is CSAIQTGYYEQYF.

This chain joins TRBV7-3 and TRBJ2-1; D may be TRBD2 (7 bases). Germline CDR1 is SGHTA and CDR2 is FQGTGA. This CDR3 region has 16 residues. V lost 2 bases, J lost 7 bases, and 18 bases lay in between. CDR3 sequence: CASSLLGGGRANEQFF. The CDR3, as DNA: TGTGCCAGCAGCTTACTTGGGGGGGGGCGGGCGAATGAGCAGTTCTTC. The whole variable domain, remainder taken from reference TRBV7-3 and TRBJ2-1, is GAGVSQTPSNKVTEKGKYVELRCDPISGHTALYWYRQSLGQGPEFLIYFQGTGAADDSGLPNDRFFAVRPEGSVSTLKIQRTERGDSAVYLCASSLLGGGRANEQFFGPGTRLTVL.

There are a few counts of this clonotype. V and J are TRBV4-1 and TRBJ2-5; the match to TRBD1 covers 7 bases. CDR3 length: 18 residues. The germline V gene encodes CDR1 MGHRA and CDR2 YSYEKL. Germline trimming cut 5 bases from V and 0 bases from J; bases unmatched to any gene: 15. CDR3 in DNA: TGCGCCAGCAGCAAAGCTCCTGTCCGGGACAGAAACCAAGAGACCCAGTACTTC. Translated: CASSKAPVRDRNQETQYF.

In DNA form, the CDR3 reads TGCGCCAGCAGCTTGGGGGATTTAGGCGGCTACACCTTC. As protein: CASSLGDLGGYTF. The chain carries TRBV5-1 and TRBJ1-2; D uncertain. Trimming took off 0 bases at V and 8 bases at J, with 11 bases between the two ends. The length of the CDR3 is 13 residues. CDR1 is SGHRS and CDR2 is YFSETQ in the germline V gene.

The rearrangement links TRBV7-2 to TRBJ1-2; a possible D gene is TRBD1 (5 bases). The ends were cut back, 2 bases at V and 6 bases at J, with 13 bases in the middle. The CDR3 has 14 residues. The germline gives CDR1 SGHTA, CDR2 FQGNSA. CDR3 residues: CASSLPGNFHGYTF. CDR3 DNA: TGTGCCAGCAGCTTACCAGGGAATTTTCATGGCTACACCTTC.

The V and J genes are TRBV9 and TRBJ2-7, with 8 bases that match TRBD2. The J call is doubtful: the DNA matches TRBJ2-5 better. The CDR3 sequence is 15 residues long. CDR1 is SGDLS and CDR2 is YYNGEE in the germline V gene. CDR3 DNA: TGTGCCAGCAGCGTAGAACTAGCGGAACAAGAGACCCAGTACTTC. This gives the protein CASSVELAEQETQYF.

Details on this clonotype: At one of its ends the junction is not consistent with the germline gene, which may arise from a read error. This chain joins TRBV20-1 and TRBJ2-3, with 7 positions matching TRBD1. CDR1 is DFQATT, CDR2 SNEGSKA, per germline (reference sequence). This CDR3 is built from 11 residues. CDR3 DNA: TGCAGTGCTAGAGGGGGACAGCTTACAAATTTT. This gives the protein CSARGGQLTNF.